These 21 T cell receptor beta chains originate from one sample sequenced in a study of T cells after yellow fever vaccination. TCRdb re-derived calls from the 5' RACE reads in MiXCR, one entry per CDR3 protein. The sample holds 620,000 or so distinct CDR3 sequences, around a sixth seen once. Specimen: PBMCs, collected less than 6 days after the first yellow fever vaccination. The source is a man between 18 and 35 years old who received the YFV17D yellow fever vaccine.

The chain uses TRBV6-1 and TRBJ1-6, with 9 bases aligning to TRBD1. There are 14 residues in the CDR3. Losses at the gene ends were 10 bases for V and 9 bases for J; bases not matched to a gene: 10. Looked up from germline, CDR1 is MNHNS and CDR2 is SASEGT. CDR3 protein: CATSPGQGISPLHF. The CDR3 bases are TGTGCCACCTCACCGGGACAGGGTATTTCACCCCTCCACTTT.

This clonotype was detected a few times. This sequence joins TRBV20-1 and TRBJ2-7, with D maybe TRBD1 (6 bases). The length of the CDR3 is 15 residues. The V end lost 0 bases, the J end lost 1 base, and 13 bases lay between the germline ends. CDR1 and CDR2 (germline): DFQATT, SNEGSKA (reference sequence). Here the CDR3 reads CSARDAAQGSYEQYF. In DNA form, the CDR3 reads TGCAGTGCTAGAGACGCGGCACAGGGTTCCTACGAGCAGTACTTC.

The chain has TRBV6-2 or TRBV6-3 and TRBJ1-2, with D possibly TRBD1 on 5 matching bases. V lost 4 bases, J lost 5 bases, and 17 bases lay in between. This CDR3 is built from 15 residues. The germline CDR1 and CDR2 sequences are MNHEY and SVGEGT. The CDR3 DNA is TGTGCCAGCAGTTCTCGACAGCTTCGAACTTATGGCTACACCTTC. Translating gives CASSSRQLRTYGYTF.

This clonotype was seen only once. CDR3 sequence: CASTAWGVTGELFF. The CDR3 bases are TGTGCCAGTACCGCGTGGGGGGTCACCGGGGAGCTGTTTTTT. The rearrangement joins TRBV19 to TRBJ2-2; perhaps TRBD2 as D (6 bases). The CDR3 is 14 residues long. The V end was cut by 7 bases, the J end by 4 bases, with 13 bases between. Looked up from germline, CDR1 is LNHDA and CDR2 is SQIVND (reference sequence).

This chain links TRBV27 with TRBJ2-1; 9 bases map to TRBD2. CDR1 is MNHEY, CDR2 SMNVEV, per germline (reference sequence). The CDR3 consists of 16 residues. V lost 5 bases to trimming and J lost 0 bases; unmatched junction nucleotides: 5. The CDR3 sequence: CASSVAGAPSYNEQFF. CDR3 nucleotide sequence: TGTGCCAGCAGTGTAGCGGGGGCTCCCTCCTACAATGAGCAGTTCTTC.

This clonotype was counted many times. The chain couples TRBV5-1 to TRBJ2-3; 8 nucleotides align to TRBD1. The CDR3 runs 16 residues. Germline values: CDR1 SGHRS, CDR2 YFSETQ. The V segment lost 1 base and the J segment 3 bases; nucleotides outside the gene matches: 7. In nucleotides, the CDR3 is TGCGCCAGCAGCTTGACTACAGGGGGAAGAACAGATACGCAGTATTTT. Protein: CASSLTTGGRTDTQYF.

This clonotype occurred a few times. The rearrangement links TRBV29-1 to TRBJ1-4; 9 nucleotides agree with TRBD1. The CDR3 length is 14 residues. V lost 1 base, J lost 8 bases, and 5 bases stayed unmatched. The germline gives CDR1 SQVTM, CDR2 ANQGSEA. The CDR3: CSVEVPGQGEKLFF. The DNA of the CDR3 is TGCAGCGTTGAAGTCCCGGGACAGGGAGAAAAACTGTTTTTT.

This clonotype appeared many times. V gene TRBV12-3 or TRBV12-4 combines with J gene TRBJ2-7, with a weak D call TRBD2 (6 bases). Trimming pared 6 bases from V and 0 bases from J, leaving 6 bases between. The CDR3 loop spans 12 amino acids. The CDR3 sequence is CASRRDSYEQYF. CDR3 bases: TGTGCCAGCAGGCGGGACTCCTACGAGCAGTACTTC.

The gene calls are TRBV4-1 and TRBJ2-1; TRBD2 is a possible D gene (7 bases). The CDR3 consists of 16 residues. CDR1 and CDR2 (germline): MGHRA, YSYEKL. Trimming took 1 base from V and 7 from J, leaving 17 bases between them. CDR3 in amino acids: CASSQGTGRARNEQFF. CDR3 coding DNA: TGCGCCAGCAGCCAAGGCACAGGGAGGGCAAGGAATGAGCAGTTCTTC.

In this sample, this clonotype turned up a few times. This rearrangement joins TRBV4-1 to TRBJ1-1; D remains ambiguous. This CDR3 is built from 18 residues. CDR1 is MGHRA, CDR2 YSYEKL, per germline. The ends were cut back, 0 bases at V and 6 bases at J, with 23 bases in the middle. The CDR3 reads CASSQDGVEVMLFSEAFF. The CDR3 nucleotides read TGCGCCAGCAGCCAAGATGGGGTGGAGGTAATGCTGTTTTCTGAAGCTTTCTTT.

This chain joins TRBV7-9 and TRBJ1-4; D unclear. The CDR3 totals 15 residues. Germline lookup yields CDR1 SEHNR and CDR2 FQNEAQ (reference sequence). The V end was cut by 5 bases, the J end by 5 bases, with 15 bases between. CDR3 region: CASSPPGRENEKLFF. CDR3 bases: TGTGCCAGCAGCCCCCCTGGGCGGGAGAATGAAAAACTGTTTTTT.

This chain links TRBV6-2 or TRBV6-3 with TRBJ1-2; D possibly corresponds to TRBD1 (5 bases). The CDR3 is 15 residues long. The V and J ends lost 2 bases and 3 bases respectively, with 13 bases between them. Germline CDR1 MNHEY, CDR2 SVGEGT. The CDR3, as DNA: TGTGCCAGCAGTTACCGGCCAGGGATTCACTATGGCTACACCTTC. Translated, it gives CASSYRPGIHYGYTF.

V gene TRBV6-1 combines with J gene TRBJ2-7; no clear D. Trimming left V 4 bases short and J 3 bases short, with 10 bases between. Germline V lookup: CDR1 MNHNS, CDR2 SASEGT. The CDR3 runs to 13 residues. The CDR3 DNA is TGTGCCAGCAGTGCCCGGATTTTCTACGAGCAGTACTTC. This encodes CASSARIFYEQYF.

This clonotype appeared a few times. The chain uses TRBV12-3 or TRBV12-4 and TRBJ2-7; TRBD1 agrees at 9 bases. The CDR3 length is 13 residues. V lost 4 bases to trimming and J lost 5 bases; unmatched junction nucleotides: 3. CDR3 sequence reads: CASSSGQGNEQYF. The DNA for the CDR3 is TGTGCCAGCAGTTCGGGACAGGGTAACGAGCAGTACTTC.

This sequence joins TRBV3-1 and TRBJ2-1; D call uncertain. The CDR3 runs to 14 residues. Germline V gene data show CDR1 as LGHDT and CDR2 as YNNKEL (reference sequence). V was pared by 3 bases and J by 8 bases, with 14 bases between. CDR3 DNA: TGTGCCAGCAGCCAGGTCCCCTTTTGGGATGAGCAGTTCTTC. This sequence encodes CASSQVPFWDEQFF.

The table lists this clonotype with a few counts. The V and J genes are TRBV7-9 and TRBJ2-5, with unresolved D. The CDR3 contains 15 residues. V lost 0 bases, J lost 5 bases, and 13 bases lay in between. Looked up from germline, CDR1 is SEHNR and CDR2 is FQNEAQ (reference sequence). CDR3 DNA sequence: TGTGCCAGCAGCTTAGCGATGCAGCCTAGTGAGACCCAGTACTTC. Protein: CASSLAMQPSETQYF.

This chain uses TRBV7-3 with TRBJ2-1; 9 bases are shared with TRBD2. Trimming cost V 2 bases and J 4 bases; bases outside gene matches: 3. Germline-derived CDR1 and CDR2 are SGHTA and FQGTGA. This CDR3 has 15 residues. The DNA of the CDR3 is TGTGCCAGCAGCTTAGCGGGGGGGCAGTACAATGAGCAGTTCTTC. It specifies CASSLAGGQYNEQFF.

This chain links TRBV6-2 or TRBV6-3 with TRBJ2-1; a weak D match, TRBD2 (5 bases). V lost 7 bases and J 11 bases, leaving 24 bases between the germline ends. Germline lookup yields CDR1 MNHEY and CDR2 SVGEGT. The CDR3 is made up of 15 amino acids. CDR3 coding DNA: TGTGCCAGCACCGACACGAGGGTCGAACTAGGGCAGCAGTTCTTC. Protein sequence: CASTDTRVELGQQFF.

This clonotype was picked up a small number of times. The chain carries TRBV6-6 and TRBJ2-7; D gene uncertain. With 5 bases removed from V and 8 bases from J, the gap between germline ends came to 13 bases. CDR3 length: 12 residues. Germline V gene sequence: CDR1 MNHNY, CDR2 SVGAGI (reference sequence). DNA for the CDR3: TGTGCCAGCAGTCCGGTCCTTACGCAGCAGTACTTC. Translation: CASSPVLTQQYF.

This clonotype was detected a few times. The chain couples TRBV7-8 to TRBJ2-5, with D perhaps matching TRBD2 (5 bases). Germline V gene data show CDR1 as SGHVS and CDR2 as FQNEAQ. The CDR3 sequence is 15 residues long. The ends were cut back, 5 bases at V and 2 bases at J, with 15 bases in the middle. In DNA, the CDR3 is TGTGCCAGCAGCCCCGGTGGGCGGGCGCAAGAGACCCAGTACTTC. It specifies CASSPGGRAQETQYF.

Only a few counts were recorded for this clonotype. This chain uses TRBV7-9 with TRBJ1-2, with TRBD1 matching over 9 bases. The V gene's germline CDR1 is SEHNR and CDR2 FQNEAQ (reference sequence). The CDR3 has 15 amino acids. After removal of 4 bases from V and 7 bases from J, the junction contained 10 bases not matched to a gene. The CDR3 is CASSSGTGSLFGYTF. CDR3 coding DNA: TGTGCCAGCAGCTCCGGGACAGGGTCCCTGTTTGGCTACACCTTC.